Listed below are T cell receptor beta chains from one sample, sequenced in a study of OX40 agonist ivuxolimab in advanced cancers. Here immunoSEQ multiplex PCR was the method, and the copy in TCRdb shows in-frame clones only, minus some. The sample includes 55,000 to 75,000 clones, over 80% of them seen just once. Sequencing used CD4+ or CD8+ T cells sorted from blood, obtained in a trial of the OX40 agonist ivuxolimab. The receptors derive from an adult with an advanced solid tumor such as melanoma, head and neck, liver or kidney cancer. Both conserved end residues are part of each CDR3. D genes are given only for firm matches. Not all rows give a size; the values are once, few, many and, for expanded clones, a class.

clone_size	d_call	j_call	v_call	cdr3_aa	cdr3_nt
once	-	TRBJ2-1	TRBV18	CASSPPLGRQKTKGSYNEQFF	TGTGCCAGCTCACCACCCCTAGGGCGGCAAAAAACAAAGGGCTCCTACAATGAGCAGTTCTTC
-	-	TRBJ2-5	TRBV4-3	CASSQALGVETQYF	TGCGCCAGCAGCCAAGCGCTAGGGGTTGAGACCCAGTACTTC
once	-	TRBJ2-1	TRBV5-1	CASSLGDQRYNEQFF	TGCGCCAGCAGCTTGGGAGACCAGCGCTACAATGAGCAGTTCTTC
-	-	TRBJ2-2	TRBV5-1	CASSHGGLTNTGELFF	TGCGCCAGCAGCCACGGCGGGTTGACGAACACCGGGGAGCTGTTTTTT
once	TRBD1	TRBJ2-1	TRBV5-4	CASSLDRDRNNEQFF	TGTGCCAGCAGCTTGGACCGGGACAGAAACAATGAGCAGTTCTTC
-	-	TRBJ1-5	TRBV2	CASSGDSNQPQHF	TGTGCCAGCAGCGGAGATAGCAATCAGCCCCAGCATTTT
few	-	TRBJ1-4	TRBV4-1	CASSQDGRGGAEKLFF	TGCGCCAGCAGCCAAGACGGCCGCGGGGGGGCTGAAAAACTGTTTTTT
-	-	TRBJ1-1	TRBV6-1	CASTRQESSTEAFF	TGTGCCAGCACTAGACAGGAGAGTAGCACTGAAGCTTTCTTT
-	TRBD2	TRBJ2-5	TRBV6-1	CASSEAPVGSSGGSIQETQYF	TGTGCCAGCAGTGAAGCTCCGGTTGGGAGTAGCGGGGGATCAATACAAGAGACCCAGTACTTC
-	TRBD2	TRBJ2-2	TRBV7-8	CASSRGSGRNTGELFF	TGTGCCAGCAGCCGGGGTAGCGGGAGGAACACCGGGGAGCTGTTTTTT
-	TRBD2	TRBJ2-1	TRBV14	CASSAVPGLAGYNEQFF	TGTGCCAGCAGCGCGGTGCCGGGACTAGCGGGATACAATGAGCAGTTCTTC
-	-	TRBJ1-1	TRBV9	CASSVAPGGTEAFF	TGTGCCAGCAGCGTAGCGCCCGGAGGGACTGAAGCTTTCTTT
few	-	TRBJ2-2	TRBV4-2	CASSQDRHPTGELFF	TGTGCCAGCAGCCAAGATAGGCACCCCACCGGGGAGCTGTTTTTT
-	-	TRBJ2-5	TRBV25-1	CASSESGIGDSPKETQYF	TGTGCCAGCAGTGAATCCGGTATTGGGGACTCCCCAAAAGAGACCCAGTACTTC
once	-	TRBJ1-4	TRBV7-6	CASSLGSSPGEKLFF	TGTGCCAGCAGCTTAGGATCCTCCCCGGGGGAAAAACTGTTTTTT
-	-	TRBJ2-5	TRBV7-6	CASSLALGVRETQYF	TGTGCCAGCAGCTTAGCGCTCGGGGTGAGAGAGACCCAGTACTTC
-	TRBD1	TRBJ1-2	TRBV19	CASTMGRGDYGYTF	TGTGCCAGTACCATGGGCAGGGGGGACTATGGCTACACCTTC
-	-	TRBJ2-5	TRBV5-4	CASRQGQETQYF	TGTGCCAGCAGACAGGGACAAGAGACCCAGTACTTC
once	TRBD2	TRBJ2-7	TRBV5-8	CASSKGLAGPGGEQYF	TGTGCCAGCAGCAAGGGACTAGCGGGGCCGGGGGGCGAGCAGTACTTC
-	-	TRBJ2-5	TRBV7-9	CASSLEAEETQYF	TGTGCCAGCAGCTTAGAGGCGGAAGAGACCCAGTACTTC
-	TRBD1	TRBJ1-4	TRBV15	CATSRSGTGIEKLFF	TGTGCCACCAGCCGTTCCGGGACAGGGATTGAAAAACTGTTTTTT
-	-	TRBJ2-5	TRBV5-1	CASSLAAEETQYF	TGCGCCAGCAGCTTGGCGGCAGAAGAGACCCAGTACTTC
-	TRBD2	TRBJ2-5	TRBV5-1	CASSLSGSPQETQYF	TGCGCCAGCAGCTTAAGCGGGAGCCCCCAAGAGACCCAGTACTTC
-	TRBD2	TRBJ2-1	TRBV5-4	CASSSGTSAMGGQFF	TGTGCCAGCAGCTCCGGGACTAGCGCAATGGGTGGGCAGTTCTTC
-	-	TRBJ1-6	TRBV30	CAWSVQAASSYNSPLHF	TGTGCCTGGAGTGTCCAGGCGGCAAGCTCCTATAATTCACCCCTCCACTTT
few	-	TRBJ1-2	TRBV4-1	CASSQDPGYGYTF	TGCGCCAGCAGCCAAGACCCAGGCTATGGCTACACCTTC
-	TRBD2	TRBJ2-3	TRBV4-1	CASSQTREGHGTDTQYF	TGCGCCAGCAGCCAGACACGGGAGGGCCACGGCACAGATACGCAGTATTTT
-	TRBD2	TRBJ2-3	TRBV27	CASSSGTSGSTDTQYF	TGTGCCAGCAGTTCCGGGACTAGCGGAAGCACAGATACGCAGTATTTT
-	-	TRBJ1-1	TRBV27	CASSFQRGETEAFF	TGTGCCAGCAGTTTCCAACGGGGGGAGACTGAAGCTTTCTTT
once	TRBD2	TRBJ2-1	TRBV11-1	CASGTSGRSSYNEQFF	TGTGCCAGCGGGACTAGCGGGAGGAGCTCCTACAATGAGCAGTTCTTC
medium-sized	-	TRBJ2-7	TRBV2	CASSEMGRAQYF	TGTGCCAGCAGTGAGATGGGCCGGGCGCAGTACTTC
-	TRBD1	TRBJ2-7	TRBV7-2	CASSFGGQGTYEQYF	TGTGCCAGCAGCTTTGGAGGACAGGGAACCTACGAGCAGTACTTC
-	TRBD2	TRBJ2-5	TRBV29-1	CSVPEGASGIAAQYF	TGCAGCGTTCCCGAGGGGGCTAGCGGGATCGCCGCCCAGTACTTC
once	-	TRBJ2-3	TRBV10-3	CAISGEKSTDTQYF	TGTGCCATCAGTGGGGAGAAAAGCACAGATACGCAGTATTTT
-	-	TRBJ2-5	TRBV4-1	CASSQGPRGRGGETQYF	TGCGCCAGCAGCCAAGGCCCGCGGGGAAGGGGCGGAGAGACCCAGTACTTC
once	-	TRBJ2-1	TRBV21-1	CASREGPGDNEQFF	TGTGCCAGCAGGGAGGGGCCAGGGGACAATGAGCAGTTCTTC
-	-	TRBJ2-1	TRBV29-1	CSVDRINNEQFF	TGCAGCGTCGACAGGATTAACAATGAGCAGTTCTTC
-	-	TRBJ2-5	TRBV18	CASSPDIGETQYF	TGTGCCAGCTCACCTGACATAGGGGAGACCCAGTACTTC
-	TRBD1	TRBJ2-1	TRBV27	CASMTGRYNEQFF	TGTGCCAGTATGACAGGGCGCTACAATGAGCAGTTCTTC
few	-	TRBJ2-2	TRBV5-1	CASSRDGLNTGELFF	TGCGCCAGCAGCCGGGACGGCCTGAACACCGGGGAGCTGTTTTTT
-	TRBD1	TRBJ1-1	TRBV19	CASSGTGSTWNTEAFF	TGTGCCAGTAGTGGGACAGGGTCCACATGGAACACTGAAGCTTTCTTT
-	-	TRBJ1-1	TRBV6-5	CASRLGFNTEAFF	TGTGCCAGCAGATTAGGTTTTAACACTGAAGCTTTCTTT
-	TRBD1	TRBJ1-1	TRBV5-1	CASSFGTGGLYEAFF	TGCGCCAGCAGCTTCGGGACAGGGGGCCTTTATGAAGCTTTCTTT
medium-sized	TRBD1	TRBJ1-5	TRBV29-1	CSVAETGLRQPQHF	TGCAGCGTAGCCGAGACAGGGTTGAGGCAGCCCCAGCATTTT
few	-	TRBJ1-4	TRBV28	CASSLYGIEKLFF	TGTGCCAGCAGTCTCTACGGAATTGAAAAACTGTTTTTT
-	-	TRBJ2-5	TRBV11-1	CASSLSGAETQYF	TGTGCCAGCAGCTTATCCGGGGCAGAGACCCAGTACTTC
-	-	TRBJ2-5	TRBV7-7	CASSLSGSGIGETQYF	TGTGCCAGCAGCTTATCGGGCTCAGGTATCGGTGAGACCCAGTACTTC
few	-	TRBJ1-1	TRBV30	CAWSTGRSTEAFF	TGTGCCTGGAGTACCGGGAGGAGCACTGAAGCTTTCTTT
few	-	TRBJ1-1	TRBV5-1	CASSLSGTANTEAFF	TGCGCCAGCAGCTTGAGTGGGACGGCGAACACTGAAGCTTTCTTT
-	TRBD1	TRBJ2-1	TRBV7-3	CASSSRTGGTFTYNEQFF	TGTGCCAGCAGCTCCCGGACAGGGGGGACCTTCACCTACAATGAGCAGTTCTTC
-	-	TRBJ2-1	TRBV7-2	CASRGQGFYRGYNEQFF	TGTGCCAGCCGCGGCCAGGGCTTTTACCGCGGGTACAATGAGCAGTTCTTC
-	-	TRBJ1-5	TRBV7-9	CASSSGSGPQHF	TGTGCCAGCAGCTCTGGATCTGGGCCCCAGCATTTT